The 17 T cell receptor beta chains listed next were all sequenced from one sample in a study of OX40 agonist ivuxolimab in advanced cancers. TCRdb keeps only in-frame clones here, not all; method: immunoSEQ multiplex PCR. The sample consists of about 32,000 clones, 89% of them appearing once. The specimen was CD4+ or CD8+ T cells sorted from blood, collected in a trial of the OX40 agonist ivuxolimab. The receptors stem from an adult with an advanced solid tumor such as melanoma, head and neck, liver or kidney cancer.

The genes are TRBV5-8 and TRBJ2-1; perhaps TRBD2 as D (5 bases). Germline V gene data show CDR1 as SGHTS and CDR2 as YDEGEE. The CDR3 covers 12 residues. V lost 1 base to trimming and J lost 7 bases, with 6 bases between them. In DNA form, the CDR3 reads TGTGCCAGCAGCTTGCCGGGGAATGAGCAGTTCTTC. Translation: CASSLPGNEQFF.

This rearrangement joins TRBV27 to TRBJ2-5; D not certain. The CDR3 totals 15 residues. From germline, CDR1 is MNHEY and CDR2 SMNVEV (reference sequence). The V gene lost 2 bases and the J gene lost 5 bases, with 15 bases spanning the gap. The CDR3 sequence is CASSLGPGFRETQYF. As DNA, the CDR3 is TGTGCCAGCAGTTTAGGCCCCGGTTTCCGGGAGACCCAGTACTTC.

The genes are TRBV4-1 and TRBJ2-1, with 7 bases that match TRBD2. CDR1 is MGHRA and CDR2 is YSYEKL in the germline V gene. V lost 1 base and J lost 1; bases outside the gene matches: 1. The CDR3 runs to 15 residues. CDR3: CASSQGGGSYNEQFF. CDR3 sequence (DNA): TGCGCCAGCAGCCAAGGGGGGGGATCCTACAATGAGCAGTTCTTC.

The chain couples TRBV28 to TRBJ2-1; TRBD1 agrees at 9 bases. The germline gives CDR1 MDHEN, CDR2 SYDVKM. Trimming at V came to 2 bases and at J to 7 bases, leaving 9 bases not matched to a gene. The CDR3 spans 16 residues. The DNA of the CDR3 is TGTGCCAGCAGTTTAAACAGGGGGCGCAGCAGAAATGAGCAGTTCTTC. Translating it yields CASSLNRGRSRNEQFF.

V usage is TRBV6-5 and J usage is TRBJ2-7; no clear D. The ends were cut back, 7 bases at V and 0 bases at J, with 10 bases in the middle. This CDR3 region has 13 residues. From germline, CDR1 is MNHEY and CDR2 SVGAGI. CDR3 sequence (DNA): TGTGCCAGCACCCCGGGCAGCTCCTACGAGCAGTACTTC. It yields the protein CASTPGSSYEQYF.

The chain employs TRBV7-8 and TRBJ2-3; either TRBD1 or TRBD2 may fit D (5 bases each). Trimming removed 5 bases at V and 1 base at J, with 10 bases between. Germline CDR1 SGHVS, CDR2 FQNEAQ. The CDR3 is 14 residues long. CDR3 amino acids: CASSPLGGTDTQYF. The CDR3 DNA sequence: TGTGCCAGCAGCCCACTGGGGGGCACAGATACGCAGTATTTT.

V usage is TRBV4-1 and J usage is TRBJ1-1; possible D gene TRBD1, 6 bases. Germline V CDR1 and CDR2: MGHRA, YSYEKL. The CDR3 sequence is 16 residues long. Trimming stripped 4 bases from V and 3 bases from J, with 18 bases between. This chain's CDR3 is CASSPRGGSVDTEAFF. CDR3 bases: TGCGCCAGCAGCCCCAGGGGAGGTTCAGTAGACACTGAAGCTTTCTTT.

The J gene is TRBJ2-5, the V gene TRBV27; possibly TRBD1 or TRBD2 for D (5 bases each). V gave up 6 bases and J gave up 2 bases, with 16 bases separating them. CDR1 and CDR2 (germline): MNHEY, SMNVEV (reference sequence). The CDR3 spans 15 residues. CDR3 sequence (DNA): TGTGCCAGCAGCCCCTCTTGGGGGAAACAAGAGACCCAGTACTTC. Protein sequence: CASSPSWGKQETQYF.

The genes are TRBV7-3 and TRBJ2-1; the match to TRBD2 covers 11 bases. V lost 2 bases to trimming and J lost 7 bases; unmatched junction nucleotides: 7. Germline V CDR1 and CDR2: SGHTA, FQGTGA. The CDR3 has 16 residues. The CDR3 region is CASSLALAGGFNEQFF. The DNA for the CDR3 is TGTGCCAGCAGCTTAGCCCTAGCGGGAGGCTTTAATGAGCAGTTCTTC.

The chain uses TRBV28 and TRBJ1-3; D remains unclear. V was clipped by 3 bases and J by 0 bases, with 15 bases between them. From germline, CDR1 is MDHEN and CDR2 SYDVKM. The CDR3 has 17 amino acids. The CDR3 region has the DNA TGTGCCAGCAGTTTTATGGACCTGGGAAGCTCTGGAAACACCATATATTTT. It specifies CASSFMDLGSSGNTIYF.

The genes are TRBV19 and TRBJ2-2; D is tentatively TRBD1 or TRBD2 (5 bases each). V was clipped by 7 bases and J by 3 bases, with 15 bases between them. This CDR3 contains 15 residues. The V gene's germline CDR1 is LNHDA and CDR2 SQIVND (reference sequence). This CDR3 reads CASKHRDEYTGELFF. Written as DNA, the CDR3 is TGTGCCAGTAAACACCGGGACGAATACACCGGGGAGCTGTTTTTT.

V usage is TRBV11-2 and J usage is TRBJ2-2; 7 bases agree with TRBD2. V lost 3 bases to trimming and J lost 6 bases; unmatched junction nucleotides: 10. CDR1 is SGHAT, CDR2 FQNNGV, per germline. CDR3 length: 16 residues. Written as DNA, the CDR3 is TGTGCCAGCAGCTTGGGGCAAGCGGGGCGGGCCGGGGAGCTGTTTTTT. This codes for CASSLGQAGRAGELFF.

The chain combines TRBV7-8 with TRBJ2-7, with D possibly TRBD1 on 6 matching bases. The CDR3 is 12 residues long. The V gene lost 5 bases and the J gene lost 4 bases, with 9 bases spanning the gap. Germline lookup yields CDR1 SGHVS and CDR2 FQNEAQ. The CDR3 DNA follows: TGTGCCAGCAGCCACACAGGGTACGAGCAGTACTTC. Protein sequence: CASSHTGYEQYF.

This clone was counted once. The rearrangement links TRBV28 to TRBJ2-1, with D unresolved. This CDR3 region has 13 residues. The V end was cut by 2 bases, the J end by 6 bases, with 8 bases between. The germline V gene has CDR1 MDHEN and CDR2 SYDVKM. The CDR3 nucleotides are TGTGCCAGCAGTTTAATCGGGCTCAATGAGCAGTTCTTC. This translates into CASSLIGLNEQFF.

This sequence joins TRBV5-1 and TRBJ2-1; 7 bases line up with TRBD2. Trimming removed 5 bases from V and 1 base from J; junction bases left unmatched: 3. The CDR3 sequence is 14 residues long. Germline V lookup: CDR1 SGHRS, CDR2 YFSETQ. The CDR3 loop is CASRLATSYNEQFF. Written as DNA, the CDR3 is TGCGCCAGCAGACTAGCGACTTCCTACAATGAGCAGTTCTTC.

The chain carries TRBV7-6 and TRBJ2-2, with a weak D call TRBD1 (6 bases). CDR1 is SGHVS, CDR2 FNYEAQ, per germline. The CDR3 sequence is 21 residues long. V lost 5 bases to trimming and J lost 0 bases, with 28 bases between them. CDR3 residues: CASSQMNRVGLDEANTGELFF. CDR3 DNA: TGTGCCAGCAGCCAGATGAACAGGGTTGGGTTAGACGAAGCGAACACCGGGGAGCTGTTTTTT.

This clone was found once. This chain connects TRBV18 to TRBJ2-5, with D hard to call. Trimming shortened V by 4 bases and J by 5 bases, and 8 bases separated the two germline ends. CDR3 length: 12 residues. Looked up from germline, CDR1 is KGHSH and CDR2 is LQKENI. The CDR3 nucleotides read TGTGCCAGCTCACTCCCCGGGGAGACCCAGTACTTC. Protein: CASSLPGETQYF.